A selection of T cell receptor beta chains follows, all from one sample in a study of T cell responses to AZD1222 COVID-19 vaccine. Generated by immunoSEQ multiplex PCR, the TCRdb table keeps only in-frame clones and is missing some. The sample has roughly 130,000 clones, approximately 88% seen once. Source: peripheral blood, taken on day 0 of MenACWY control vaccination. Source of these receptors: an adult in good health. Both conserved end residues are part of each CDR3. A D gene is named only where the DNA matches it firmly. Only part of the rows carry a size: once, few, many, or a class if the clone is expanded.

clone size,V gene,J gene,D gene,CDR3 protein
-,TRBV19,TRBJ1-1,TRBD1,CASTRTGDTEAFF
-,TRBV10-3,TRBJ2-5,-,CAISDGSTGETQYF
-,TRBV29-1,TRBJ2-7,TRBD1,CSVRDRLTYEQYF
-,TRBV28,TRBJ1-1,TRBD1,CASLGTGFLRTEAFF
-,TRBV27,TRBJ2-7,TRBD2,CASSLGTSGIYEQYF
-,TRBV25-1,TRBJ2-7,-,CASSEGSREQYF
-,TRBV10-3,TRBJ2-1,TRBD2,CAITQTLAGDPQGAYNEQFF
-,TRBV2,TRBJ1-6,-,CASSGQLNSPLHF
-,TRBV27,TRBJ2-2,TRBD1,CASATGTAAGELFF
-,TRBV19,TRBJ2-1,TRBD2,CASSLTAGGLLYNEQFF
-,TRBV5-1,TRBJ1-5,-,CASSPDITPNQPQHF
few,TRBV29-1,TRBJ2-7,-,CSVEDLSYEQYF
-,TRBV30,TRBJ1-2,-,CAWKGSFYYGYTF
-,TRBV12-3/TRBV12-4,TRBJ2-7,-,CASRFGPNEQYF
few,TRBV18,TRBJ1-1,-,CASSPSLAEAFF
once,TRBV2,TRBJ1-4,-,CASKGSAVYDEKLFF
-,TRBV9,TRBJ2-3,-,CASSGRGIGTYPDTQYF
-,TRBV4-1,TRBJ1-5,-,CASSQDTKQINQPQHF
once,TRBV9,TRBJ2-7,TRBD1,CASSVEGRGPEQYF
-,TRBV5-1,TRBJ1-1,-,CASSLEGTLNTEAFF